A single sample is the source of the 17 T cell receptor beta chains below, sequenced in a study of T cell responses to AZD1222 COVID-19 vaccine. Profiled with immunoSEQ multiplex PCR; TCRdb holds only in-frame clones, not every one. The sample lists some 95,000 clones; approximately 88% were seen once. The source material was peripheral blood, sampled on day 0 of AZD1222 vaccination. These receptors all stem from an adult in good health.

V usage is TRBV19 and J usage is TRBJ1-1; D ambiguous. CDR3 length equals 12 residues. V dropped 5 bases and J dropped 0 bases, with 4 bases sitting between them. Germline CDR1 LNHDA, CDR2 SQIVND (reference sequence). For the CDR3, the DNA is TGTGCCAGTAGTTTCGTGAACACTGAAGCTTTCTTT. The encoded protein is CASSFVNTEAFF.

V usage is TRBV15 and J usage is TRBJ1-2; D is unresolved. Per the germline V gene, CDR1 is LNHNV and CDR2 is YYDKDF (reference sequence). This CDR3 contains 11 residues. With 8 bases removed from V and 5 bases from J, the gap between germline ends came to 9 bases. CDR3 in DNA: TGTGCCACCTGCCCAATTTATGGCTACACCTTC. This translates into CATCPIYGYTF.

V gene TRBV24-1 combines with J gene TRBJ2-3; 8 bases map to TRBD2. V dropped 9 bases and J dropped 6; count of bases not matched to a gene: 10. Germline CDR1 reads KGHDR; CDR2 reads SFDVKD. This CDR3 comprises 14 residues. This CDR3 is CATPVRGGDDTQYF. The CDR3 nucleotides are TGTGCCACCCCCGTTCGGGGGGGTGACGATACGCAGTATTTT.

J is TRBJ1-1 and V is TRBV5-8, with a tentative D call TRBD1 (5 bases). CDR3 length equals 15 residues. Trimming took off 0 bases at V and 4 bases at J, with 13 bases between the two ends. CDR1 is SGHTS, CDR2 YDEGEE, per germline. CDR3 region: CASSLVRGVATEAFF. The CDR3 DNA sequence: TGTGCCAGCAGCTTGGTGAGAGGGGTGGCCACTGAAGCTTTCTTT. Together with reference TRBV5-8 and TRBJ1-1, the CDR3 gives the full variable domain: EAGVTQSPTHLIKTRGQQATLRCSPISGHTSVYWYQQALGLGLQFLLWYDEGEERNRGNFPPRFSGRQFPNYSSELNVNALELEDSALYLCASSLVRGVATEAFFGQGTRLTVV.

V is TRBV19 and J is TRBJ2-2, with 8 bases identical to TRBD2. The CDR3 covers 17 residues. The germline gives CDR1 LNHDA, CDR2 SQIVND (reference sequence). After removal of 7 bases from V and 5 bases from J, the junction contained 15 bases not matched to a gene. As DNA, the CDR3 is TGTGCCAGTATCCGGGGGGGGGCCTCGGGCGCAACCGGGGAGCTGTTTTTT. This gives the protein CASIRGGASGATGELFF. The complete variable domain, with remaining parts taken from reference TRBV19 and TRBJ2-2, reads DGGITQSPKYLFRKEGQNVTLSCEQNLNHDAMYWYRQDPGQGLRLIYYSQIVNDFQKGDIAEGYSVSREKKESFPLTVTSAQKNPTAFYLCASIRGGASGATGELFFGEGSRLTVL.

The gene calls are TRBV5-1 and TRBJ2-1; 10 nucleotides match TRBD1. Looked up from germline, CDR1 is SGHRS and CDR2 is YFSETQ. The CDR3 contains 15 residues. J was trimmed by 6 bases and V by 0 bases; bases with no gene match: 3. The CDR3 protein is CASSLGGTGVNEQFF. The CDR3 coding sequence is TGCGCCAGCAGCTTGGGGGGGACAGGGGTCAATGAGCAGTTCTTC.

This clone was found a few times. This chain uses TRBV29-1 with TRBJ1-1; D perhaps matches TRBD1 (6 bases). V was trimmed by 0 bases and J by 6 bases, leaving 14 bases between them. This CDR3 contains 14 residues. Germline V CDR1 and CDR2: SQVTM, ANQGSEA. The CDR3 DNA sequence: TGCAGCGTTGAAGAAGGTACAGGGAGCGCTGAAGCTTTCTTT. As protein: CSVEEGTGSAEAFF.

The gene calls are TRBV11-2 and TRBJ1-5; D is ambiguous. The V end lost 2 bases, the J end lost 9 bases, and 8 bases lay between the germline ends. The CDR3 is made up of 12 amino acids. CDR1 and CDR2 (germline): SGHAT, FQNNGV. The CDR3, as DNA: TGTGCCAGCAGCTTATCTCGGGGGCCCCAGCATTTT. It yields the protein CASSLSRGPQHF.

The V call is TRBV6-5, the J call TRBJ1-1; D is perhaps TRBD1 (5 bases). The CDR3 is 14 amino acids. Germline V gene lookup returns CDR1 MNHEY and CDR2 SVGAGI. The germline V and J ends were trimmed by 2 bases and 0 bases, with 7 bases remaining between them. CDR3 DNA sequence: TGTGCCAGCAGTTACAAGGGGTTGAACACTGAAGCTTTCTTT. The encoded protein is CASSYKGLNTEAFF.

This CDR3 reads CASSLVATGNEQYF. CDR3 nucleotides: TGTGCCAGCAGCTTGGTGGCGACAGGGAACGAGCAGTACTTC. V usage is TRBV5-6 and J usage is TRBJ2-7, with TRBD1 matching 7 bases. V lost 0 bases to trimming and J lost 5 bases; unmatched junction nucleotides: 5. This CDR3 has 14 residues. CDR1 is SGHDT and CDR2 is YYEEEE in the germline V gene.

CDR3 region: CASSQNRDYSNEQFF. CDR3 in DNA: TGTGCCAGCAGCCAAAACCGGGACTATTCCAATGAGCAGTTCTTC. The chain is built from TRBV7-7 and TRBJ2-1; 7 nucleotides line up with TRBD2. J was trimmed by 6 bases and V by 5 bases; bases with no gene match: 10. The CDR3 runs to 15 residues. Germline CDR1 and CDR2: SSHAT and FNYEAQ (reference sequence).

In this sample, this clone turned up once. The V call is TRBV6-5, the J call TRBJ2-7; D unresolved. Trimming removed 2 bases at V and 3 bases at J, with 11 bases between. The CDR3 runs to 14 residues. CDR1 is MNHEY, CDR2 SVGAGI, per germline. Here the CDR3 DNA reads TGTGCCAGCAGTTACCCCCGTGCGGACTACGAGCAGTACTTC. Translating it yields CASSYPRADYEQYF.

The chain is built from TRBV9 and TRBJ1-4; the D is unclear. The CDR3 runs 15 residues. Trimming removed 4 bases at V and 5 bases at J, with 15 bases between. Per germline, CDR1 SGDLS and CDR2 YYNGEE. CDR3 protein: CASSTSGHLNEKLFF. The CDR3 DNA reads TGTGCCAGCAGCACTAGCGGGCACCTCAATGAAAAACTGTTTTTT.

This chain uses TRBV5-4 with TRBJ1-2; 7 bases match TRBD1. The CDR3 contains 14 residues. J lost 4 bases, V lost 4 bases, and 7 bases had no gene match. Germline V lookup: CDR1 SGHNT, CDR2 YYREEE (reference sequence). The chain's CDR3 is CASSDGTAIYGYTF. CDR3 bases: TGTGCCAGCAGCGACGGGACAGCGATCTATGGCTACACCTTC. Looking up the rest from reference TRBV5-4 and TRBJ1-2 gives the full variable domain: ETGVTQSPTHLIKTRGQQVTLRCSSQSGHNTVSWYQQALGQGPQFIFQYYREEENGRGNFPPRFSGLQFPNYSSELNVNALELDDSALYLCASSDGTAIYGYTFGSGTRLTVV.

This clone has just one count. The chain combines TRBV3-1 (or the pseudogene TRBV3-2) with TRBJ1-1; TRBD1 is a possible D gene (5 bases). This CDR3 has 14 residues. Trimming stripped 1 base from V and 4 bases from J, with 10 bases between. Germline lookup yields CDR1 LGHDT and CDR2 YNNKEL (reference sequence). In DNA, the CDR3 is TGTGCCAGCAGCCAAGGGTTGGGGGGCACTGAAGCTTTCTTT. It yields the protein CASSQGLGGTEAFF.

The CDR3 spells CAISVGGGGEKLFF. DNA of the CDR3: TGTGCCATCAGTGTCGGAGGGGGCGGGGAAAAACTGTTTTTT. The gene calls are TRBV10-3 and TRBJ1-4, with TRBD1 identical over 7 bases. Trimming cost V 4 bases and J 8 bases; bases outside gene matches: 7. The CDR3 length is 14 residues. Germline V gives CDR1 ENHRY, CDR2 SYGVKD.

This chain uses TRBV6-4 with TRBJ2-3, with 7 positions matching TRBD2. The CDR3 is 15 amino acids. The germline V gene has CDR1 MRHNA and CDR2 SNTAGT. Trimming took 7 bases from V and 3 from J; bases not matched to a gene: 10. The DNA of the CDR3 is TGTGCCAGCAAAGAAGGGGCGGGAGAGACAGATACGCAGTATTTT. Residues: CASKEGAGETDTQYF.